Listed below are T cell receptor beta chains from one sample, sequenced in a study of blood T cell repertoires in COVID-19. Profiled with immunoSEQ multiplex PCR; TCRdb holds only in-frame clones, not every one. The sample includes 310,000 or so clones, 70% to 90% of them seen just once. The source material was PBMCs or T cells enriched from blood (not recorded which). The receptors stem from a woman aged 25 to 39 who had recovered from COVID-19. The CDR3 runs from the conserved cysteine through the conserved F or W. A D gene is named only where the DNA matches it firmly. A row's size may be missing; if present it is once, few, many or a size class.

V,J,D,size,DNA,CDR3
TRBV27,TRBJ2-1,TRBD2,NA,TGTGCCAGCAGTTTATCAGGGACAGGGGTACTAGCGGGGGGGGATGAGCAGTTCTTC,CASSLSGTGVLAGGDEQFF
TRBV12-3/TRBV12-4,TRBJ1-2,TRBD1,NA,TGTGCCAGCAGTCCAGGGGGCTATGGCTACACCTTC,CASSPGGYGYTF
TRBV3-1/TRBV3-2,TRBJ2-5,NA,once,TGTGCCAGCAGCAACTTGAGGAAGACCCAGTACTTC,CASSNLRKTQYF
TRBV19,TRBJ2-2,TRBD2,once,TGTGCCAGTAGTATAAGTTCGGGGGGAGGGGAGCTGTTTTTT,CASSISSGGGELFF
TRBV7-8,TRBJ1-2,TRBD1,NA,TGTGCCAGCAGCTCCAGGACAGGGACGGCTAACTATGGCTACACCTTC,CASSSRTGTANYGYTF
TRBV2,TRBJ1-3,NA,NA,TGTGCCAGCAGCACAGACTCTGGAAACACCATATATTTT,CASSTDSGNTIYF
TRBV7-8,TRBJ2-1,NA,NA,TGTGCCAGCAGCGCCCGTCTGAGGGCAACAACAGCGCCCTACAATGAGCAGTTCTTC,CASSARLRATTAPYNEQFF
TRBV5-1,TRBJ1-1,NA,once,TGCGCCAGCAGCCCACCCGAGGTAGGGGGCACTGAAGCTTTCTTT,CASSPPEVGGTEAFF
TRBV3-1/TRBV3-2,TRBJ1-2,TRBD1,NA,TGTGCCAGCAGCCTTGGGACAGGGGGCAGAGCCTATGGCTACACCTTC,CASSLGTGGRAYGYTF
TRBV3-1/TRBV3-2,TRBJ1-2,TRBD1,NA,TGTGCCAGCAGCCATTGGGGACAGACTTTTGGCTATGGCTACACCTTC,CASSHWGQTFGYGYTF
TRBV7-8,TRBJ1-1,NA,NA,TGTGCCAGCAGCCCGAATCAGGGTCGCGGGGGGAGTGAAGCTTTCTTT,CASSPNQGRGGSEAFF
TRBV4-3,TRBJ1-2,TRBD1,NA,TGCGCCAGCAGCCAAGGGCCGGGACAGGGGGCTAGTGGCTACACCTTC,CASSQGPGQGASGYTF
TRBV19,TRBJ1-2,NA,NA,TGTGCCAGTAGTATTGGCACAGGGAAGGCGTATGGCTACACCTTC,CASSIGTGKAYGYTF
TRBV5-1,TRBJ1-5,TRBD1,NA,TGCGCCAGCAGCTCAAACCCAGGGGGGCAGCCCCAGCATTTT,CASSSNPGGQPQHF
TRBV4-1,TRBJ2-1,NA,NA,TGCGCCAGCAGCCAACGGGGAGGATCCTCCTACAATGAGCAGTTCTTC,CASSQRGGSSYNEQFF
TRBV7-2,TRBJ2-7,TRBD2,NA,TGTGCCAGCAGCTTAGTTGGCGGGGGGGCTCCCTCCGAGCAGTACTTC,CASSLVGGGAPSEQYF
TRBV10-3,TRBJ1-1,TRBD1,NA,TGTGCCATCAGTGGGGGGACAGCCACTGAAGCTTTCTTT,CAISGGTATEAFF
TRBV9,TRBJ2-3,TRBD2,NA,TGTGCCAGCAGCCCACCCCTGGGCGGGGGGTACGGTACAGATACGCAGTATTTT,CASSPPLGGGYGTDTQYF
TRBV30,TRBJ1-2,NA,once,TGTGCCTGGAGTGGGACAAGGATTGGTGGCTACACCTTC,CAWSGTRIGGYTF
TRBV9,TRBJ2-2,NA,NA,TGTGCCAGCAGCGTAGATTCCTCGGGATCGAACACCGGGGAGCTGTTTTTT,CASSVDSSGSNTGELFF
TRBV15,TRBJ1-5,NA,NA,TGTGCCACCAGCAGAGCCCCCGCAGGCTCTCAGCCCCAGCATTTT,CATSRAPAGSQPQHF
TRBV2,TRBJ2-5,NA,NA,TGTGCCAGCAAATCCCCCAGAAGATTACAGGGAGAGACCCAGTACTTC,CASKSPRRLQGETQYF
TRBV18,TRBJ1-2,TRBD1,NA,TGTGCCAGCTCCCCGGGACAGGGATGGTATGGCTACACCTTC,CASSPGQGWYGYTF
TRBV19,TRBJ1-5,NA,NA,TGTGCCAGTAGGTCGGAGGGATTCGGGCCCCAGCATTTT,CASRSEGFGPQHF
TRBV5-4,TRBJ1-3,TRBD1,NA,TGTGCCAGCAGCCCAGACAGGGACCCTGGAAACACCATATATTTT,CASSPDRDPGNTIYF
TRBV4-2,TRBJ1-1,TRBD1,NA,TGTGCCAGCAGCCAAGCAGGACAGGGGAAACGTATCCCTGAAGCTTTCTTT,CASSQAGQGKRIPEAFF
TRBV12-3/TRBV12-4,TRBJ2-7,NA,NA,TGTGCCAGCAGCCGACGGGACATCTACGAGCAGTACTTC,CASSRRDIYEQYF
TRBV19,TRBJ1-1,NA,once,TGTGCCAGTAGTATCGCGTGGACTGAAGCTTTCTTT,CASSIAWTEAFF
TRBV14,TRBJ1-4,TRBD1,NA,TGTGCCAGCAGCCAAGTAGGGCGGACAGGGGGCCGTGAAAAACTGTTTTTT,CASSQVGRTGGREKLFF
TRBV6-1,TRBJ1-2,NA,NA,TGTGCCAGCAGTGAACCCAACAGGGCTCCCTATGGCTACACCTTC,CASSEPNRAPYGYTF
TRBV6-5,TRBJ1-1,NA,NA,TGTGCCAGCAGTTACTCTGGGGGCATGAACACTGAAGCTTTCTTT,CASSYSGGMNTEAFF
TRBV30,TRBJ1-2,TRBD1,NA,TGTGCCTGGAAGGGACAGCCTCTGGGCTATGGCTACACCTTC,CAWKGQPLGYGYTF
TRBV7-9,TRBJ1-1,NA,NA,TGTGCCAGCTTCAGAGGGCAGAACACTGAAGCTTTCTTT,CASFRGQNTEAFF
TRBV30,TRBJ1-5,TRBD1,NA,TGTGCCTGGAGTGCGGGACAGGGGGTTTCGCCCCAGCATTTT,CAWSAGQGVSPQHF
TRBV3-1/TRBV3-2,TRBJ2-7,TRBD2,NA,TGTGCCAGCGGGCTAGCGGGGAGTACCTACGAGCAGTACTTC,CASGLAGSTYEQYF
TRBV3-1/TRBV3-2,TRBJ2-1,TRBD2,NA,TGTGCCAGCAGCCAAGGCGGGAGAATATCCTACAATGAGCAGTTCTTC,CASSQGGRISYNEQFF
TRBV5-5,TRBJ2-7,TRBD1,NA,TGTGCCAGCAGCGCCCGGGACAGCAGTATCTACGAGCAGTACTTC,CASSARDSSIYEQYF
TRBV19,TRBJ2-7,TRBD2,NA,TGTGCCAGTAGGATGACTAGCGGGGCCCACGAGCAGTACTTC,CASRMTSGAHEQYF
TRBV4-1,TRBJ1-2,NA,few,TGCGCCAGCAGCCTGCAGGGGCTGGATGGCTACACCTTC,CASSLQGLDGYTF
TRBV4-2,TRBJ2-2,NA,NA,TGTGCCAGCAGCCAGCCGGGCACCGGGGAGCTGTTTTTT,CASSQPGTGELFF
TRBV9,TRBJ1-2,NA,NA,TGTGCCAGCAGCGTAGCTACTACGACAGTCCCCCCTTCTGGCTACACCTTC,CASSVATTTVPPSGYTF
TRBV14,TRBJ1-1,NA,NA,TGTGCCAGCAGCCAAGAGTCCGGGTGGAGGTTGAGCACTGAAGCTTTCTTT,CASSQESGWRLSTEAFF
TRBV10-1,TRBJ1-5,NA,NA,TGCGCCAGCAGTGCTGAGGTACGTCAGCCCCAGCATTTT,CASSAEVRQPQHF
TRBV10-2,TRBJ1-2,NA,NA,TGCGCCAGCAGTGAAGGATGGACTGGGACCTTC,CASSEGWTGTF
TRBV11-2,TRBJ1-6,NA,NA,TGTGCCAGCAGCTTAACAGGAGATAATTCACCCCTCCACTTT,CASSLTGDNSPLHF
TRBV2,TRBJ1-1,TRBD1,NA,TGTGCCAGCAGTTATAACCCCGGGACAGGGGGTACTGAAGCTTTCTTT,CASSYNPGTGGTEAFF
TRBV29-1,TRBJ1-1,NA,NA,TGCAGCGTTGATTTGGGGGGGGGCATGAACACTGAAGCTTTCTTT,CSVDLGGGMNTEAFF
TRBV7-9,TRBJ2-7,NA,NA,TGTGCCAGCAGCTTATCGACAGGATACGAGCAGTACTTC,CASSLSTGYEQYF
TRBV5-1,TRBJ1-1,NA,NA,TGCGCCAGCAGCAAGGAGGCAGGGGAAACTGAAGCTTTCTTT,CASSKEAGETEAFF
TRBV9,TRBJ2-7,NA,NA,TGTGCCAGCAGCGCGAGCGGGACACTAACCTACGAGCAGTACTTC,CASSASGTLTYEQYF
TRBV11-1,TRBJ1-6,NA,NA,TGTGCCAGCAGCTCCGGACGGAGGGTAAATTCACCCCTCCACTTT,CASSSGRRVNSPLHF
TRBV5-1,TRBJ1-2,TRBD1,few,TGCGCCAGCAGCTTGATGGCAGGGGGCTCTAACAACTATGGCTACACCTTC,CASSLMAGGSNNYGYTF